The rows below give T cell receptor beta chains drawn from one sample of a study of blood T cells in healthy people across ages. TCRdb used MiXCR to reprocess the 5' RACE reads, holding one entry per CDR3 protein. This sample carries about 780,000 distinct CDR3 sequences, about 59% of them seen once, and the ten largest clones take around a quarter. Sample: blood. These receptors originate from a young man in good health. CDR3s include the opening cysteine and the closing phenylalanine or tryptophan. D genes are given only for firm matches. Size values are once, few and many counts, or a class for expanded clones, and some rows have none.

D,J,size,V,DNA,CDR3
NA,TRBJ2-1,NA,TRBV20-1,TGCAGTGCTAGTCGTGGGGGCCTCTACAATGAGCAGTTCTTC,CSASRGGLYNEQFF
NA,TRBJ2-5,NA,TRBV7-2,TGTGCCAGCAGCCAAAGGGTAGCAGCTGAGACCCAGTACTTC,CASSQRVAAETQYF
NA,TRBJ1-2,few,TRBV13,TGTGCCAGCAGCAGAACTGGGGACGGCGACTCCTATGGCTACACCTTC,CASSRTGDGDSYGYTF
NA,TRBJ2-3,NA,TRBV5-1,TGCGCCAGCAGCTGGGGGGCTATGGGGCTATACACAGATACGCAGTATTTT,CASSWGAMGLYTDTQYF
NA,TRBJ1-1,NA,TRBV3-1,TGTGCCAGCAGCCAAACCAGACGTAACACTGAAGCTTTCTTT,CASSQTRRNTEAFF
NA,TRBJ2-1,few,TRBV4-1,TGCGCCAGCAGTCGAATCACCGGGGGATTCGGCAATGAGCAGTTCTTC,CASSRITGGFGNEQFF
NA,TRBJ2-1,NA,TRBV2,TGTGCCAGCAGTGAAGCGCTTAGGGTTGGTGAGCAGTTCTTC,CASSEALRVGEQFF
NA,TRBJ2-7,NA,TRBV28,TGTGCCAGCCATGGAAACTCCTACGAGCAGTACTTC,CASHGNSYEQYF
NA,TRBJ2-3,once,TRBV28,TGTGCCAGCAGTTTGGGCCCCGGATCGGATACGCAGTATTTT,CASSLGPGSDTQYF
NA,TRBJ2-5,NA,TRBV7-2,TGTGCCAGCAGCTTAGCAGTTCATGGGAGCGAGACCCAGTACTTC,CASSLAVHGSETQYF
TRBD1,TRBJ2-7,NA,TRBV7-3,TGTGCCAGCAGCTCGGACAGGCCAGCCTACGAGCAGTACTTC,CASSSDRPAYEQYF
TRBD2,TRBJ2-3,few,TRBV7-2,TGTGCCAGCAGCTTAGAAGCGGGGGGCCCAGATACGCAGTATTTT,CASSLEAGGPDTQYF
TRBD2,TRBJ2-5,once,TRBV2,TGTGCCAGCAGTGAAGGTCTCCTAGCGGGGGCACAAGAGACCCAGTACTTC,CASSEGLLAGAQETQYF
NA,TRBJ2-7,NA,TRBV28,TGTGCCAGCAGTGGCGCCGGGGGTGCCTACAATGAGCAGTACTTC,CASSGAGGAYNEQYF
NA,TRBJ2-5,NA,TRBV27,TGTGCCAGCAGGCCCGGGGGAAACTCGGAGACCCAGTACTTC,CASRPGGNSETQYF
NA,TRBJ2-5,NA,TRBV28,TGTGCCAGCAGTTTTGTTAAGACCCAGTACTTC,CASSFVKTQYF
NA,TRBJ2-7,few,TRBV5-1,TGCGCCAGCAGGGGTTGGGGGCCGAACTCCTACGAGCAGTACTTC,CASRGWGPNSYEQYF
TRBD1,TRBJ1-6,NA,TRBV9,TGTGCCAGCAGCTTGACAGGGGATGGTTCACCCCTCCACTTT,CASSLTGDGSPLHF
NA,TRBJ2-7,NA,TRBV7-2,TGTGCCAGCAGCTATCAGGGGCCAATCCAGTACTTC,CASSYQGPIQYF
NA,TRBJ1-2,few,TRBV29-1,TGCAGCGTTGAAGATGTCAGGGCCCTGGCAGGCTACACCTTC,CSVEDVRALAGYTF
NA,TRBJ2-1,once,TRBV11-2,TGTGCCATCAGCTTAGGGGGTTCCGCGAGCTCCTACAATGAGCAGTTCTTC,CAISLGGSASSYNEQFF
NA,TRBJ2-3,few,TRBV3-1,TGTGCCAGCAGCCAGAGCGGACTGACAGATACGCAGTATTTT,CASSQSGLTDTQYF
TRBD2,TRBJ2-3,few,TRBV10-3,TGTGCCATCAGTGAGCGGACTAGCGGGGGGGTATCAGATACGCAGTATTTT,CAISERTSGGVSDTQYF
TRBD1,TRBJ1-2,NA,TRBV4-3,TGCGCCAGCAGCCCTACGGACAGGGCGAATACTAACTATGGCTACACCTTC,CASSPTDRANTNYGYTF